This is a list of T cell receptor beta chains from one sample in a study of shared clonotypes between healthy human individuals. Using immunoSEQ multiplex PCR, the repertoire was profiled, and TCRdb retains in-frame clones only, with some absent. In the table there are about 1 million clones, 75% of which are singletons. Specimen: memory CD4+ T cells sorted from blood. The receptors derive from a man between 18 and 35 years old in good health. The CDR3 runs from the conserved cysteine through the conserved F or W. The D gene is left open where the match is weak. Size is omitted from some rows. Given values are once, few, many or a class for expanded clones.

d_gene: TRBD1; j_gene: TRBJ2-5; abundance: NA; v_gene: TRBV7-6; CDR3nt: TGTGCCAGCAGCTTACCTGGGACAGCCCGACAGTACTTC; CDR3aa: CASSLPGTARQYF
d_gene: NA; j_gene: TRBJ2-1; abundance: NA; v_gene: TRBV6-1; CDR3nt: TGTGCCAGCAGGAAAAACCCTACCAAGGGATTAGAGCAGTTCTTC; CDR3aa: CASRKNPTKGLEQFF
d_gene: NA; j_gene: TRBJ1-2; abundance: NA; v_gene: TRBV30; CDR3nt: TGTGCCTGGAGGCCGGTTGCACAGCATGGCTACACCTTC; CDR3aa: CAWRPVAQHGYTF
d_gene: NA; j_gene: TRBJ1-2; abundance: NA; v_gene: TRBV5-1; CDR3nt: TGCGCCAGCAGGGCGGACAGTAACTATGGCTACACCTTC; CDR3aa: CASRADSNYGYTF
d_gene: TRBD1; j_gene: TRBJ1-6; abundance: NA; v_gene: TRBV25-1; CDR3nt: TGTGCCAGCAGTGGACAGGGACATAATTCACCCCTCCACTTT; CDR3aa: CASSGQGHNSPLHF
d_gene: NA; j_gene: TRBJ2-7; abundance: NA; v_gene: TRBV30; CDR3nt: TGTGCCTGGAGTGTAGCCGGGCTCTACGAGCAGTACTTC; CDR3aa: CAWSVAGLYEQYF
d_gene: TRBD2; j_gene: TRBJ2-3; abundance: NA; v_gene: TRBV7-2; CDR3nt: TGTGCCAGCAGCTTAGGTTGGAGCGGGGGGACAGATACGCAGTATTTT; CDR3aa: CASSLGWSGGTDTQYF
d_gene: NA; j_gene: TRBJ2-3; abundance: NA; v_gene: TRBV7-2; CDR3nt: TGTGCCAGCAGCTTAGAGGCAGGGTTTGTGACAGATACGCAGTATTTT; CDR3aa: CASSLEAGFVTDTQYF
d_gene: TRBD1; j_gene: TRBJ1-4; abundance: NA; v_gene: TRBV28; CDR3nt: TGTGCCAGCAGGGAACAGGGGGCGGAAAAACTGTTTTTT; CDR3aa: CASREQGAEKLFF
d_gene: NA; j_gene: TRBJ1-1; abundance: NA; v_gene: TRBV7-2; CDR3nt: TGTGCCAGCAGCTTAAGTTGGGCGGTGAACACTGAAGCTTTCTTT; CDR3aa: CASSLSWAVNTEAFF
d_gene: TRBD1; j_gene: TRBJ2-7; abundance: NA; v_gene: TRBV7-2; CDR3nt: TGTGCCAGCAGCAAGGGACAGGCGAGCTCCTACGAGCAGTACTTC; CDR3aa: CASSKGQASSYEQYF
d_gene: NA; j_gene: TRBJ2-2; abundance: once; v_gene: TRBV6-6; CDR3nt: TGTGCCAGCAGTTCATTTAGTCCCGGGGAGCTGTTTTTT; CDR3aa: CASSSFSPGELFF
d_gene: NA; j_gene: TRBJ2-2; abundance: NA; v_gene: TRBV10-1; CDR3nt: TGCGCCAGCAGTGAGTCACCCGGGGCGGGGACTCTTCCAACCGGGGAGCTGTTTTTT; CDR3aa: CASSESPGAGTLPTGELFF
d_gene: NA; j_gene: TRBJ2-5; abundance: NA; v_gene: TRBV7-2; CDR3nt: TGTGCCAGCAGCCCAGACCCCCGAGAGACCCAGTACTTC; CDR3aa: CASSPDPRETQYF
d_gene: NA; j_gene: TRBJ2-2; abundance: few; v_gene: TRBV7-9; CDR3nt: TGTGCCAGCATTGGCAGCTTGTCCGGGGAGCTGTTTTTT; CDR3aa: CASIGSLSGELFF
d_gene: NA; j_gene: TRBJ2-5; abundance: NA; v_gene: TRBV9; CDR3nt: TGTGCCAGCAGCGCGCGCCCAGGGGCACGCCAAGAGACCCAGTACTTC; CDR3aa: CASSARPGARQETQYF
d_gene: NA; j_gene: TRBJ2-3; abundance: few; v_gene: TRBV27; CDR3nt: TGTGCCAGCAGGGAAGACACGCAGTATTTT; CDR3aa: CASREDTQYF
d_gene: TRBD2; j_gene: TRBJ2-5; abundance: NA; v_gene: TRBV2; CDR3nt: TGTGCCAGCAGTGTGGGGACTAAAGAGACCCAGTACTTC; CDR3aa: CASSVGTKETQYF
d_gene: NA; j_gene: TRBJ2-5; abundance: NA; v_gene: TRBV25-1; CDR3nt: TGTGCCAGCAGTGGTGCAGGGGTAGAGACCCAGTACTTC; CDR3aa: CASSGAGVETQYF
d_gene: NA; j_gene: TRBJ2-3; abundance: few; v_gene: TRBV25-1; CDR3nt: TGTGCCAGCACGGACCCTAGAGGGGCAGATACGCAGTATTTT; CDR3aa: CASTDPRGADTQYF
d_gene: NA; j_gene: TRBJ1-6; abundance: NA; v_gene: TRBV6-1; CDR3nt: TGTGCCACCGGGAACAAAGATGGATCACCCCTCCACTTT; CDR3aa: CATGNKDGSPLHF
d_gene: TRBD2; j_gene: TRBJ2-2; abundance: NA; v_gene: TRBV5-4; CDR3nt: TGTGCCAGCAGCCGGGGACTAGAGAACACCGGGGAGCTGTTTTTT; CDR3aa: CASSRGLENTGELFF
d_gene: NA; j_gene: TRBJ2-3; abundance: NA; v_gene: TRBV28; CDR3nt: TGTGCCAGCAGTTTGCATTCCGGCGGGCGTGATACGCAGTATTTT; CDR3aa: CASSLHSGGRDTQYF
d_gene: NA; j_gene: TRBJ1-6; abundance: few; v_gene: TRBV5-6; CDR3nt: TGTGCCAGCAGCTTCAGGGCGGGCGGGAATTCACCCCTCCACTTT; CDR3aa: CASSFRAGGNSPLHF
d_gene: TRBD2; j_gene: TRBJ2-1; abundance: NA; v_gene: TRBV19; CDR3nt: TGTGCCAGTAACGCGGGAGTTAATGAGCAGTTCTTC; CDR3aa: CASNAGVNEQFF
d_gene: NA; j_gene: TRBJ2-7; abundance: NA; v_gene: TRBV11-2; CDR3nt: TGTGCCAGCAGCCGCCCAGGGTCATACGAGCAGTACTTC; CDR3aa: CASSRPGSYEQYF
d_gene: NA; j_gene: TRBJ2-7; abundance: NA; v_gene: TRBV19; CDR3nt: TGTGCCAGTAGTATGGTCCCTTTGAGAGAGCAGTACTTC; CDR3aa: CASSMVPLREQYF
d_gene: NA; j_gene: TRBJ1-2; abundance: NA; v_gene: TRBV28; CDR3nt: TGTGCCAGCAGTTTATTAGCAGGGCCTAGAGGCTACACCTTC; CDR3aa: CASSLLAGPRGYTF
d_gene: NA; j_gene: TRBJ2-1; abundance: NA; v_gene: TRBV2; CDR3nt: TGTGCCAGTAACCTGGAACGGTACAATGAGCAGTTCTTC; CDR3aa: CASNLERYNEQFF
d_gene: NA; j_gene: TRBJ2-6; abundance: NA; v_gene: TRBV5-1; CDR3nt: TGCGCCAGCAGCTTTACAGGGCTCGGAGGGGCCAACGTCCTGACTTTC; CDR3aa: CASSFTGLGGANVLTF
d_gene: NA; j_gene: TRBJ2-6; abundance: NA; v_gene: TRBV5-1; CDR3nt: TGCGCCAGCAGCTCACCCTTCACAGGTATTACGAGCTCTGGGGCCAACGTCCTGACTTTC; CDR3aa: CASSSPFTGITSSGANVLTF
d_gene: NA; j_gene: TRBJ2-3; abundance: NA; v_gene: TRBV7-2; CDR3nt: TGTGCCAGCAGTCTACAGGGTTATAGCACAGATACGCAGTATTTT; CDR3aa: CASSLQGYSTDTQYF
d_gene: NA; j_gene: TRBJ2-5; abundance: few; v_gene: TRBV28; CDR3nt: TGTGCCAGCAGTTTGGGTAGGGTTGAGACCCAGTACTTC; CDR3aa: CASSLGRVETQYF
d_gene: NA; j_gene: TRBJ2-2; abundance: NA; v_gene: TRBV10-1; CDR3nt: TGCGCCAGCGGGCTCTCATCTAACACCGGGGAGCTGTTTTTT; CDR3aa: CASGLSSNTGELFF
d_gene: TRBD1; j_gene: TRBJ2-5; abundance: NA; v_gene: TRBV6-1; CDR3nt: TGTGCCAGCAGACCCACCGGGACAGGGTCAGAGACCCAGTACTTC; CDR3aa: CASRPTGTGSETQYF
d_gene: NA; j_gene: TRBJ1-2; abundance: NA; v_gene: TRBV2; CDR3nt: TGTGCCAGCAGTACACTTTGGGGGGGCGGTGGCTACACCTTC; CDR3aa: CASSTLWGGGGYTF
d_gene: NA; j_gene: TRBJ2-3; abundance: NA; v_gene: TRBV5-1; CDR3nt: TGCGCCAGCAGCCCTGACAGCCTCACAGATACGCAGTATTTT; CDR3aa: CASSPDSLTDTQYF
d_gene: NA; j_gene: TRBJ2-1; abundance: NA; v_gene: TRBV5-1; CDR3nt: TGCGCCAGCACCAAAAAGGGGCAGGGCGTCAATGAGCAGTTCTTC; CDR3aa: CASTKKGQGVNEQFF
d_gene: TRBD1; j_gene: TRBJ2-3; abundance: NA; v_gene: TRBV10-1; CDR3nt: TGCGCCAGCACGGGACAGGTCACAGATACGCAGTATTTT; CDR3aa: CASTGQVTDTQYF